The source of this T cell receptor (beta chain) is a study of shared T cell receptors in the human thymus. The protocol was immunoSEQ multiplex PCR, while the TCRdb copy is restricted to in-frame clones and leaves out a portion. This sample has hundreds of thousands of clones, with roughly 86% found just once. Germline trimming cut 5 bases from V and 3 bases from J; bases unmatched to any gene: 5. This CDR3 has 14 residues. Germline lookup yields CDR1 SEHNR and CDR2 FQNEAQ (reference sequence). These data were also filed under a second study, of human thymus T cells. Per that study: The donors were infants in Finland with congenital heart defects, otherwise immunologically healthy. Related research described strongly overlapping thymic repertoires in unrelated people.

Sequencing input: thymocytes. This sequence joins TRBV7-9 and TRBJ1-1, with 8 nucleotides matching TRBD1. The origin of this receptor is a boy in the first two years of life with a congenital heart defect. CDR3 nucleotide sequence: TGTGCCAGCAGCCGAGACAGGGGCCACACTGAAGCTTTCTTT. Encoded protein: CASSRDRGHTEAFF.